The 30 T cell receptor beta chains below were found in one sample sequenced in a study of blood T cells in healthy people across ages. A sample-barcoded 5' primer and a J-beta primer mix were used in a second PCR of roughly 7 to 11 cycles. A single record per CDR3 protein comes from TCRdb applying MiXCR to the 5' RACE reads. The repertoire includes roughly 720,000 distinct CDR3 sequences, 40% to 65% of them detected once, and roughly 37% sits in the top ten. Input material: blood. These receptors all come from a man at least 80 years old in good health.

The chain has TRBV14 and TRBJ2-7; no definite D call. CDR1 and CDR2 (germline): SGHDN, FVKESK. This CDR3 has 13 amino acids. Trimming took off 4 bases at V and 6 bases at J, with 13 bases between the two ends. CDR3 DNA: TGTGCCAGCAGCCCGACCTACCTAGGCGAGCAGTACTTC. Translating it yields CASSPTYLGEQYF.

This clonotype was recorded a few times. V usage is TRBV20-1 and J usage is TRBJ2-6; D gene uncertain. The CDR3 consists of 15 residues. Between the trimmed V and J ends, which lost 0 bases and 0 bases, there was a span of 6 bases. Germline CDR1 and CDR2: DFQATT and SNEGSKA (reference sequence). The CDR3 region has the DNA TGCAGTGCTAGAGAGTACCTCTCTGGGGCCAACGTCCTGACTTTC. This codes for CSAREYLSGANVLTF.

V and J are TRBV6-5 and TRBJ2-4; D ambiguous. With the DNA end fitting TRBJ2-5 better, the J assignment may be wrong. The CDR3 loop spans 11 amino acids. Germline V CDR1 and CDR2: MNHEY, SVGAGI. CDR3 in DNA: TGTGCCAGCAGTGAGCAATCGACCCAGTACTTC. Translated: CASSEQSTQYF.

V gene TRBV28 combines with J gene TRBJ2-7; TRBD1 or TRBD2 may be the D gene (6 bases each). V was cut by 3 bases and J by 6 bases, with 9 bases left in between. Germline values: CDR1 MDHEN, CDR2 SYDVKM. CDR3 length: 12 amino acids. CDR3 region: CASSFGGVEQYF. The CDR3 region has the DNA TGTGCCAGCAGTTTCGGGGGCGTCGAGCAGTACTTC.

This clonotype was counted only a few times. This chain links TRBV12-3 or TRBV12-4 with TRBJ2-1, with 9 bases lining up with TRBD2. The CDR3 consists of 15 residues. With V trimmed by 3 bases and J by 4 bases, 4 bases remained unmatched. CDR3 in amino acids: CASSFLAGPYNEQFF. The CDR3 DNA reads TGTGCCAGCAGTTTTCTAGCGGGACCTTACAATGAGCAGTTCTTC.

CDR3 protein: CASSTPGTSGSYEQYF. The CDR3 DNA is TGTGCCAGCAGTACACCCGGGACTAGCGGGTCCTACGAGCAGTACTTC. This chain uses TRBV6-5 with TRBJ2-7, with 12 bases matching TRBD2. CDR1 is MNHEY, CDR2 SVGAGI, per germline. The CDR3 consists of 16 residues. V was pared by 5 bases and J by 1 base, with 6 bases of the junction left unmatched.

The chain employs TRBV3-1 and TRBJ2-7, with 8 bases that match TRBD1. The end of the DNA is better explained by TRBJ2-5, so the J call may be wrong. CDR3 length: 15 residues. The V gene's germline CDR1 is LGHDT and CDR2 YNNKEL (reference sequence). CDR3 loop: CASGVFTGGQETQYF. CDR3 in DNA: TGTGCCAGCGGAGTGTTTACAGGGGGACAAGAGACCCAGTACTTC.

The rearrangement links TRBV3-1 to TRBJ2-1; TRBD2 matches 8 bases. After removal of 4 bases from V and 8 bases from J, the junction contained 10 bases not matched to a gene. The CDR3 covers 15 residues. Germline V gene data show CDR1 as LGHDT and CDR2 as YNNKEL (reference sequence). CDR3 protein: CASSLEGGRKDEQFF. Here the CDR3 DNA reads TGTGCCAGCAGCCTAGAGGGCGGGAGGAAGGATGAGCAGTTCTTC.

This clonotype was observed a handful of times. CDR3 nucleotide sequence: TGTGCCAGCAGTTGGGACAGGGGCGACGAGCAGTACTTC. Translating gives CASSWDRGDEQYF. V and J are TRBV6-6 and TRBJ2-5; 10 nucleotides line up with TRBD1. Matching the DNA end better, TRBJ2-7 makes the J call doubtful. Germline-derived CDR1 and CDR2 are MNHNY and SVGAGI (reference sequence). This CDR3 has 13 residues.

The CDR3 DNA reads as TGTGCCAGCGGCCCGTTGCGGCACCCGCAAGAGACCCAGTACTTC. Translation: CASGPLRHPQETQYF. The V call is TRBV5-5, the J call TRBJ2-5; D not certain. CDR1 is SGHKS, CDR2 YYEKEE, per germline (reference sequence). V dropped 7 bases and J dropped 2 bases, with 18 bases sitting between them. CDR3 length equals 15 residues.

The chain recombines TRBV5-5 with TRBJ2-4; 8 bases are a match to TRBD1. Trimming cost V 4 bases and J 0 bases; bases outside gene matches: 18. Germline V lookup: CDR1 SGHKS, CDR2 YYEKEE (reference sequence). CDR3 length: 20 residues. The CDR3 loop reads CASSPLDRVRTGVAKNIQYF. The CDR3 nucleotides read TGTGCCAGCAGCCCCCTGGACAGGGTTCGGACGGGAGTAGCCAAAAACATTCAGTACTTC.

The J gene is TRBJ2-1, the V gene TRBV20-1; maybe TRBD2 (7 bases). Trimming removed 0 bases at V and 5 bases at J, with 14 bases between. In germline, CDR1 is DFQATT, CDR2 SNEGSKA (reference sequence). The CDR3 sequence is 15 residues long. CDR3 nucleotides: TGCAGTGCTAGAGAGGGGGGGGCGGACCACAATGAGCAGTTCTTC. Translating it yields CSAREGGADHNEQFF.

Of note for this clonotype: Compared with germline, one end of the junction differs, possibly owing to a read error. This chain's CDR3 is CASILGSTGTSGSPGYEQYF. In nucleotides, the CDR3 is TGTGCCAGCATCTTAGGCTCGACCGGGACTAGCGGGAGCCCCGGGTACGAGCAGTACTTC. This chain joins TRBV7-6 and TRBJ2-7, with 14 bases that match TRBD2. CDR1 is SGHVS and CDR2 is FNYEAQ in the germline V gene. The CDR3 spans 20 residues.

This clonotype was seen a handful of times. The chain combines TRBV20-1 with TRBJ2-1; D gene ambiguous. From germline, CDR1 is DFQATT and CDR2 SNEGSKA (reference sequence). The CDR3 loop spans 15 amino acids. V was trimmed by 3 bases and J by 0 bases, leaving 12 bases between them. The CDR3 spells CSASGWRSSYNEQFF. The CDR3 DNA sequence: TGCAGTGCTAGTGGATGGAGAAGCTCCTACAATGAGCAGTTCTTC.

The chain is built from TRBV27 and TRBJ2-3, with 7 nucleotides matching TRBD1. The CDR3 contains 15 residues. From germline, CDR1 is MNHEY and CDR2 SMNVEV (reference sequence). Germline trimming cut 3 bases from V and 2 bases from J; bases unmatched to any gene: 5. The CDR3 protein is CASSFEGQLTDTQYF. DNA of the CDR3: TGTGCCAGCAGTTTTGAGGGACAGCTCACAGATACGCAGTATTTT.

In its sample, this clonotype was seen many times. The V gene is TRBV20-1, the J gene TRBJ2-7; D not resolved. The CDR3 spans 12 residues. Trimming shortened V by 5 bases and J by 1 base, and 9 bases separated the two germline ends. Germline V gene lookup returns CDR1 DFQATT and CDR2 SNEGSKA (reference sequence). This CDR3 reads CSASTGSYEQYF. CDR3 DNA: TGCAGTGCTTCGACCGGATCCTACGAGCAGTACTTC.

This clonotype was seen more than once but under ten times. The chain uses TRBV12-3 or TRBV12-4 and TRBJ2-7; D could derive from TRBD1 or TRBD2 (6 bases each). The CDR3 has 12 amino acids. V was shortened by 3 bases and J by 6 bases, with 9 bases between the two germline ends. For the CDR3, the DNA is TGTGCCAGCAGTTTTTGGGGGGCCGAGCAGTACTTC. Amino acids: CASSFWGAEQYF.

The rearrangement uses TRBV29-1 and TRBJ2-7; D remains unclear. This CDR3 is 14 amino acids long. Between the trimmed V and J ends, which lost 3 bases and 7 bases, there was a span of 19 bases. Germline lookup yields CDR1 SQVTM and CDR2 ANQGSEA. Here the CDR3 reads CSVEKGMAYNEQYF. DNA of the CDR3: TGCAGCGTTGAGAAAGGTATGGCCTACAATGAGCAGTACTTC.

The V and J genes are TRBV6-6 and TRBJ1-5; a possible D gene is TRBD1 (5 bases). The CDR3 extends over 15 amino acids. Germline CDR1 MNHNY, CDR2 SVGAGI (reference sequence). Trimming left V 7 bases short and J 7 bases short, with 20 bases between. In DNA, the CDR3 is TGTGCCAGCACCAGCCCGGGGGGAAGAGGGCAGCCCCAGCATTTT. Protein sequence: CASTSPGGRGQPQHF.

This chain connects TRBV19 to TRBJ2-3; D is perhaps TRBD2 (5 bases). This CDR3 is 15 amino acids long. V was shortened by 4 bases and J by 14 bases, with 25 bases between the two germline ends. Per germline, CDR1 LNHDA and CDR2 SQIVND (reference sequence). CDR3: CASSTTQDSHRYAYF. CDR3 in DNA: TGTGCCAGTAGTACGACCCAGGACTCTCACAGATACGCGTATTTT.

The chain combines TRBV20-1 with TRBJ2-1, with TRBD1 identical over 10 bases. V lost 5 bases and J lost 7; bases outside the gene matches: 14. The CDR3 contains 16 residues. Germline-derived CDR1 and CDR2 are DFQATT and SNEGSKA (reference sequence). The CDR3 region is CSAPYLGQGEGNEQFF. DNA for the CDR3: TGCAGTGCTCCTTACCTAGGACAGGGGGAGGGGAATGAGCAGTTCTTC.

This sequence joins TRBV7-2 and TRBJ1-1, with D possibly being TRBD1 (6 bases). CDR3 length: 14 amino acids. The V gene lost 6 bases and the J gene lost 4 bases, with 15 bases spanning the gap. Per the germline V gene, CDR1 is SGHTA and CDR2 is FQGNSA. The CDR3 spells CASSLLAGATEAFF. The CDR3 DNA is TGTGCCAGCAGTTTATTGGCAGGGGCCACTGAAGCTTTCTTT.

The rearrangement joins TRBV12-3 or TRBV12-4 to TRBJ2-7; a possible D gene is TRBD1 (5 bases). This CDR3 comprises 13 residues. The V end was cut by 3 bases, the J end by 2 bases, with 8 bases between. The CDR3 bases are TGTGCCAGCAGTTTCGCGACAGCCTACGAGCAGTACTTC. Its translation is CASSFATAYEQYF.

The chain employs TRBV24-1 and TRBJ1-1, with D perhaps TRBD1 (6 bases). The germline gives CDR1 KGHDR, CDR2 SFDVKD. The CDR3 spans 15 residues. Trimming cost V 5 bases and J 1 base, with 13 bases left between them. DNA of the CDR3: TGTGCCACCAGTGCCGGGGGCGACTGGAACACTGAAGCTTTCTTT. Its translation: CATSAGGDWNTEAFF.

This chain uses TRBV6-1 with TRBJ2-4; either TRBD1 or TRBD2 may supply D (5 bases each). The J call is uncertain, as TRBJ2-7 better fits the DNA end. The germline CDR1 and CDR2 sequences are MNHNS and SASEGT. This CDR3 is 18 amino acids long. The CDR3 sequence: CASSEAYTGVGADYEQYF. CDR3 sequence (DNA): TGTGCCAGCAGTGAAGCCTATACGGGCGTCGGGGCGGACTACGAGCAGTACTTC.

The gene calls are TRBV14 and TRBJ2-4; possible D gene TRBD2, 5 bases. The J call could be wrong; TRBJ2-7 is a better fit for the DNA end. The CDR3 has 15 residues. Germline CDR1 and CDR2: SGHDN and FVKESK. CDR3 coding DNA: TGTGCCAGCAGCCAGTCGGACCGGGGAATCTACGAGCAGTACTTC. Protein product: CASSQSDRGIYEQYF.

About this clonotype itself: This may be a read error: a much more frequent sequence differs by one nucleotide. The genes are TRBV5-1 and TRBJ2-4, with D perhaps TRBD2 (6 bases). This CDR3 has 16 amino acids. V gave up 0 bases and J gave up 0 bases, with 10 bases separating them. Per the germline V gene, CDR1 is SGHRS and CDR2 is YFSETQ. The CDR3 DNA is TGCGCCAGCAGCTTGGGACTAGTGGTAGCCAAAAACATTCAGTACTTC. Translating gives CASSLGLVVAKNIQYF.

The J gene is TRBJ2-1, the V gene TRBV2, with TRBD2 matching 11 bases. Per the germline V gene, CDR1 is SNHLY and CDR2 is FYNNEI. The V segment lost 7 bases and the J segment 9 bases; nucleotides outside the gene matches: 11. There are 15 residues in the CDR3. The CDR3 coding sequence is TGTGCCAGCACGCAGGAGACTAGCGGGAAATTTGAGCAGTTCTTC. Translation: CASTQETSGKFEQFF.

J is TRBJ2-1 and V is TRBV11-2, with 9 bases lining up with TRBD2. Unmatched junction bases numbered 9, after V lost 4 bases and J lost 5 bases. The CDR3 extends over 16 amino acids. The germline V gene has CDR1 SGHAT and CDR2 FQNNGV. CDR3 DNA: TGTGCCAGCAGCTACGTAGCGGGGGCCCGCAACAATGAGCAGTTCTTC. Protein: CASSYVAGARNNEQFF.

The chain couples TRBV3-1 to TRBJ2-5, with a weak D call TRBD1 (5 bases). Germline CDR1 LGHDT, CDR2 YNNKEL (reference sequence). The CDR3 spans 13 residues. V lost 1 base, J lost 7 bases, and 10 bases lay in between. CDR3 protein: CASSQGGLPTQYF. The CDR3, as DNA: TGTGCCAGCAGCCAAGGGGGCCTCCCGACCCAGTACTTC.